Presented here are 13 T cell receptor beta chains from one specimen sequenced in a study of cytomegalovirus exposure and HLA in healthy donors. A multiplex PCR was run with 60 Vbeta primers and 13 Jbeta primers. Only in-frame clones appear in the TCRdb table, and some are missing; sequencing was by immunoSEQ multiplex PCR. The sample comprises 100,000 to 150,000 clones, 75% to 85% of which are singletons, and roughly 9.6% rests with the top ten. The material sequenced was PBMCs. Source of these receptors: a man aged 25 to 45 in good health and CMV-seropositive.

As concerns this clone: A junction boundary mismatches the germline segment, possibly from a read error. The rearrangement links TRBV7-9 to TRBJ2-7, with 9 bases identical to TRBD1. CDR1 is SEHNR and CDR2 is FQNEAQ in the germline V gene (reference sequence). The CDR3 has 16 residues. The CDR3 spells CSSSPSPGTGYYEQYF. The CDR3 DNA follows: TGTTCCAGCAGCCCCTCGCCCGGGACAGGGTACTACGAGCAGTACTTC.

The CDR3 here is CASSAGGGTYNEQFF. In DNA, the CDR3 is TGTGCCAGCAGCGCGGGAGGGGGAACCTACAATGAGCAGTTCTTC. V is TRBV9 and J is TRBJ2-1; TRBD2 aligns across 8 bases. V lost 3 bases, J lost 2 bases, and 4 bases stayed unmatched. This CDR3 contains 15 residues. The germline V gene has CDR1 SGDLS and CDR2 YYNGEE.

Worth noting for this clone: Since a much larger clone is just one base distant, this may be a read error. The V call is TRBV5-5, the J call TRBJ2-7; D may be TRBD1 (6 bases). Germline CDR1 reads SGHKS; CDR2 reads YYEKEE (reference sequence). Trimming took off 1 base at V and 5 bases at J, with 7 bases between the two ends. The CDR3 extends over 12 amino acids. CDR3 protein: CASSLTGNEQYF. In DNA form, the CDR3 reads TGTGCCAGCAGCTTGACAGGGAACGAGCAGTACTTC.

DNA for the CDR3: TGTGCCAGCAGTACGACAGGGGCGGGCTATGGCTACACCTTC. It specifies CASSTTGAGYGYTF. This chain links TRBV6-5 with TRBJ1-2; 8 positions agree with TRBD1. There are 14 residues in the CDR3. V trimming: 5 bases; J trimming: 4 bases; junction bases outside the gene matches: 6. Germline CDR1 reads MNHEY; CDR2 reads SVGAGI.

The chain couples TRBV7-2 to TRBJ2-7; D not certain. The length of the CDR3 is 15 residues. The V end lost 1 base, the J end lost 3 bases, and 13 bases lay between the germline ends. Germline-derived CDR1 and CDR2 are SGHTA and FQGNSA. This CDR3 reads CASSLEAAVDYEQYF. Here the CDR3 DNA reads TGTGCCAGCAGCTTAGAGGCGGCAGTTGACTACGAGCAGTACTTC.

A few counts support this clone. Other DNA sequences in this specimen translate into the identical CDR3. The V and J genes are TRBV20-1 and TRBJ2-7; TRBD1 matches 8 bases. The CDR3 is 11 amino acids. Germline V lookup: CDR1 DFQATT, CDR2 SNEGSKA (reference sequence). After removal of 4 bases from V and 6 bases from J, the junction contained 2 bases not matched to a gene. This CDR3 is CSAIQGGEQYF. The CDR3, as DNA: TGCAGTGCTATACAGGGGGGCGAGCAGTACTTC.

CDR3 nucleotides: TGTGCCAGCAGTGCCCCGACAGGCCAGGGGTCACCCCTCCACTTT. It translates to CASSAPTGQGSPLHF. The chain recombines TRBV6-1 with TRBJ1-6, with a tentative D call TRBD1 (6 bases). Trimming removed 4 bases at V and 10 bases at J, with 17 bases between. The CDR3 loop spans 15 amino acids. Germline V gene lookup returns CDR1 MNHNS and CDR2 SASEGT.

The V and J genes are TRBV20-1 and TRBJ2-3, with D hard to call. The CDR3 sequence is 10 residues long. Germline V gene data show CDR1 as DFQATT and CDR2 as SNEGSKA (reference sequence). V was pared by 6 bases and J by 6 bases, with 7 bases between. The CDR3, as DNA: TGCAGTGCAGCACAGGATACGCAGTATTTT. Protein product: CSAAQDTQYF.

The chain is built from TRBV9 and TRBJ2-1, with 7 bases identical to TRBD2. V was clipped by 0 bases and J by 5 bases; unmatched bases: 5. The germline CDR1 and CDR2 sequences are SGDLS and YYNGEE. The CDR3 runs to 15 residues. The CDR3 DNA reads as TGTGCCAGCAGCGTAGTGGGGGGGGGAAACAATGAGCAGTTCTTC. The encoded protein is CASSVVGGGNNEQFF.

Comments on this clone: This CDR3 is also generated by other DNA sequences in the sample. The chain uses TRBV19 and TRBJ1-4, with D possibly TRBD1 on 6 matching bases. CDR1 is LNHDA, CDR2 SQIVND, per germline (reference sequence). This CDR3 region has 14 residues. V was trimmed by 3 bases and J by 7 bases, leaving 12 bases between them. DNA for the CDR3: TGTGCCAGTAGTATTGTCCAGGGGCGTGAAAAACTGTTTTTT. Protein sequence: CASSIVQGREKLFF.

CDR3 in amino acids: CASSLSPGEGEQYF. CDR3 in DNA: TGTGCCAGCAGCTTAAGCCCAGGGGAGGGCGAGCAGTACTTC. J is TRBJ2-7 and V is TRBV7-7, with D possibly TRBD2 on 7 matching bases. Germline loops: CDR1 SSHAT, CDR2 FNYEAQ (reference sequence). V lost 2 bases to trimming and J lost 6 bases, with 14 bases between them. The length of the CDR3 is 14 residues.

The chain links TRBV7-6 to TRBJ2-1, with 7 nucleotides matching TRBD1. V gave up 1 base and J gave up 9 bases; unmatched junction bases: 9. There are 15 residues in the CDR3. Germline V lookup: CDR1 SGHVS, CDR2 FNYEAQ. The CDR3 spells CASSLGGTGDSEQFF. In nucleotides, the CDR3 is TGTGCCAGCAGCTTAGGGGGTACAGGGGATAGTGAGCAGTTCTTC.

V is TRBV4-1 and J is TRBJ1-1, with TRBD1 as a possible D gene (5 bases). The V end lost 3 bases, the J end lost 1 base, and 9 bases lay between the germline ends. The germline V gene has CDR1 MGHRA and CDR2 YSYEKL. This CDR3 region has 14 residues. CDR3 region: CASSHGQGNTEAFF. CDR3 in DNA: TGCGCCAGCAGCCATGGGCAGGGGAACACTGAAGCTTTCTTT.